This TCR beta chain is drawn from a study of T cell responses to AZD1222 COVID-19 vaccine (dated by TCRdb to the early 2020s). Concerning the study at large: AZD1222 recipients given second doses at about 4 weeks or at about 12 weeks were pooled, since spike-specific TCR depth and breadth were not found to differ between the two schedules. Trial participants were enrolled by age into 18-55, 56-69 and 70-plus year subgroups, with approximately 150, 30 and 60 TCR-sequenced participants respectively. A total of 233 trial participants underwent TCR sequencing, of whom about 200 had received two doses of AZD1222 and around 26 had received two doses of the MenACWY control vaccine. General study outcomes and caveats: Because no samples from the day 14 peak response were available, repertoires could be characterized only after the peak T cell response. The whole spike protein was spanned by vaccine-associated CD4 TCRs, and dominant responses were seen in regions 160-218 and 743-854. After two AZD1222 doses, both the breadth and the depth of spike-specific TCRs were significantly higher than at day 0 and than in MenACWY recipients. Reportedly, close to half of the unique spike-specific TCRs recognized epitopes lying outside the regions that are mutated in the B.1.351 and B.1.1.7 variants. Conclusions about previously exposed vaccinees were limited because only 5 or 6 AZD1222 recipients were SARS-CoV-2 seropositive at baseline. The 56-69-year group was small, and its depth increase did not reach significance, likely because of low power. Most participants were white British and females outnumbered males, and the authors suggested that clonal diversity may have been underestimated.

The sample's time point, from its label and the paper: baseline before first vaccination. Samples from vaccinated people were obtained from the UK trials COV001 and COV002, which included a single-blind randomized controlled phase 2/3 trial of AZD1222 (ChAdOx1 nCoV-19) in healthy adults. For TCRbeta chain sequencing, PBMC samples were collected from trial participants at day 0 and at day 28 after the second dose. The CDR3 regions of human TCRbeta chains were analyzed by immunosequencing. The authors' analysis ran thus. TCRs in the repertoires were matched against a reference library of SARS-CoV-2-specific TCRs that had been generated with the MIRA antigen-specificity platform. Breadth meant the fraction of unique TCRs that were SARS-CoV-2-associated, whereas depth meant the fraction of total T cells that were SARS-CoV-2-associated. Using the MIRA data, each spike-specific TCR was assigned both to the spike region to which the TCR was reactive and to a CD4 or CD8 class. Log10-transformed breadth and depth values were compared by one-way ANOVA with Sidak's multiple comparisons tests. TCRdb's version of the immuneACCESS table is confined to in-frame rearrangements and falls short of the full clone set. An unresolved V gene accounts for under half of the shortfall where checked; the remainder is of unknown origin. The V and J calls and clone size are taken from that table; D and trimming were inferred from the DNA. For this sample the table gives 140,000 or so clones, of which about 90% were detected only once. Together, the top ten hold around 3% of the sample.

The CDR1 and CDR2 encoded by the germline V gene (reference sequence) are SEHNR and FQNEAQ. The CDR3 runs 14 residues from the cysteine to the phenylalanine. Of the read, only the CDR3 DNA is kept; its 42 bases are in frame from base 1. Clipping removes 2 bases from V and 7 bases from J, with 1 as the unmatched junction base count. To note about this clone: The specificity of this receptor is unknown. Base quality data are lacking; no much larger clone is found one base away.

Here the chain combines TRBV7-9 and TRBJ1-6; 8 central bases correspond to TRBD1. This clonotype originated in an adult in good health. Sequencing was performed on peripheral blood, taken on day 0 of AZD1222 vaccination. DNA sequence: TGTGCCAGCAGCTTAAACAGGGGGAATTCACCCCTCCACTTT. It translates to CASSLNRGNSPLHF.